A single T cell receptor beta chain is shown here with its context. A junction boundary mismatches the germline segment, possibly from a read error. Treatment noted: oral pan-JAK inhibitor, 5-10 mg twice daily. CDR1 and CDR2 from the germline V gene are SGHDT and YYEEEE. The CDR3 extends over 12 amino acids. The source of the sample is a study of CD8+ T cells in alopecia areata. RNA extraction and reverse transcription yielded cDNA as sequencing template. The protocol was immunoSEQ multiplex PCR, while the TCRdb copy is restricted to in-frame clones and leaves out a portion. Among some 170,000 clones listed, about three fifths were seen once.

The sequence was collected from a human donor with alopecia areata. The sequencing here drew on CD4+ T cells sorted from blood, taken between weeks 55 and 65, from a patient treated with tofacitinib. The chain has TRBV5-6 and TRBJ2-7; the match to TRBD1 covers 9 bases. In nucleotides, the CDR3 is TGTGCCAGCAGCTGGGGACCGGGACAGGGACCTTTC. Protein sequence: CASSWGPGQGPF.